Below are 10 T cell receptor beta chains sequenced from a single sample in a study of response to subunit inactivated influenza vaccine. TCRdb analysed the RT-PCR reads with MiXCR anew, one entry per CDR3 protein. Of about 700,000 distinct CDR3 sequences in the sample, less than 20% are singletons; the top ten hold more than 9%. Specimen: PBMCs from blood, collected roughly 12 days after vaccination. Every receptor here comes from a man in his fifties who received an inactivated influenza vaccine.

V usage is TRBV5-1 and J usage is TRBJ2-7; a possible D gene is TRBD1 (5 bases). This CDR3 region has 16 residues. The germline gives CDR1 SGHRS, CDR2 YFSETQ. V was pared by 0 bases and J by 5 bases, with 18 bases between. The CDR3 here is CASSLDLRTPKDEQYF. Written as DNA, the CDR3 is TGCGCCAGCAGCTTGGATCTGCGGACACCAAAGGACGAGCAGTACTTC. The entire variable domain, with the rest obtained from reference TRBV5-1 and TRBJ2-7, is as follows: KAGVTQTPRYLIKTRGQQVTLSCSPISGHRSVSWYQQTPGQGLQFLFEYFSETQRNKGNFPGRFSGRQFSNSRSEMNVSTLELGDSALYLCASSLDLRTPKDEQYFGPGTRLTVT.

The V gene is TRBV9, the J gene TRBJ2-7; 11 bases fit TRBD2. This CDR3 contains 16 residues. The J segment lost 2 bases and the V segment lost 3 bases, leaving 7 bases of the junction unmatched. Germline V lookup: CDR1 SGDLS, CDR2 YYNGEE. The CDR3 sequence: CASSARLAGGTYEQYF. The DNA of the CDR3 is TGTGCCAGCAGCGCCCGGCTAGCGGGAGGTACCTACGAGCAGTACTTC.

This chain connects TRBV5-1 to TRBJ2-1, with D perhaps TRBD1 (6 bases). V was shortened by 7 bases and J by 7 bases, with 21 bases between the two germline ends. The V gene's germline CDR1 is SGHRS and CDR2 YFSETQ. This CDR3 contains 15 residues. The CDR3 nucleotides read TGCGCCAGCGTGCTGGTGGCAGGGGTAAAGAATGAGCAGTTCTTC. Protein: CASVLVAGVKNEQFF.

This chain connects TRBV29-1 to TRBJ2-5, with D perhaps given as TRBD1 or TRBD2 (5 bases each). V lost 4 bases to trimming and J lost 5 bases, with 23 bases between them. The CDR3 has 16 amino acids. In germline, CDR1 is SQVTM, CDR2 ANQGSEA. This CDR3 reads CSVGGKTGPRFETQYF. As DNA, the CDR3 is TGCAGCGTTGGGGGAAAAACGGGGCCCCGATTCGAGACCCAGTACTTC.

The gene calls are TRBV7-2 and TRBJ2-3, with TRBD2 identical over 8 bases. There are 13 residues in the CDR3. Germline lookup yields CDR1 SGHTA and CDR2 FQGNSA. V was clipped by 3 bases and J by 9 bases; unmatched bases: 5. The DNA for the CDR3 is TGTGCCAGCAGCTTTGCCGGCGGGAGGACGCAGTATTTT. Translated, it gives CASSFAGGRTQYF.

Many counts were recorded for this clonotype. The rearrangement joins TRBV12-3 or TRBV12-4 to TRBJ2-1; 7 bases line up with TRBD1. The CDR3 has 14 residues. With V trimmed by 6 bases and J by 8 bases, 10 bases remained unmatched. The CDR3, as DNA: TGTGCCAGCAGCCCTTTCAAGGGGGCCGATGAGCAGTTCTTC. Translating it yields CASSPFKGADEQFF.

This clonotype was picked up a small number of times. This chain connects TRBV4-2 to TRBJ1-2, with 9 bases that match TRBD1. The V gene end was trimmed by 0 bases and the J gene end by 8 bases; junction bases not matched to a gene: 7. Germline assignment: CDR1 LGHNA and CDR2 YNFKEQ. CDR3 length equals 15 residues. For the CDR3, the DNA is TGTGCCAGCAGCCAAGATGGATGGGACAGGGACGGCTACACCTTC. This encodes CASSQDGWDRDGYTF.

This clonotype occurred a few times. The chain links TRBV7-9 to TRBJ2-7, with 9 bases identical to TRBD2. The CDR3 totals 14 residues. CDR1 and CDR2 from the germline V gene are SEHNR and FQNEAQ (reference sequence). V dropped 6 bases and J dropped 0; count of bases not matched to a gene: 3. The DNA for the CDR3 is TGTGCCAGCAGGGCTAGCGGGGACTCCTACGAGCAGTACTTC. Its translation is CASRASGDSYEQYF.

This clonotype was detected ten times or more. The rearrangement links TRBV7-9 to TRBJ1-5, with D possibly being TRBD1 (6 bases). Deletions cut 4 bases from V and 2 bases from J, with 9 bases between. Germline lookup yields CDR1 SEHNR and CDR2 FQNEAQ (reference sequence). The CDR3 length is 14 residues. This CDR3 reads CASSYRDGNQPQHF. The DNA for the CDR3 is TGTGCCAGCAGCTACAGGGACGGCAATCAGCCCCAGCATTTT. Based on the CDR3 plus reference TRBV7-9 and TRBJ1-5, the full variable domain is DTGVSQNPRHKITKRGQNVTFRCDPISEHNRLYWYRQTLGQGPEFLTYFQNEAQLEKSRLLSDRFSAERPKGSFSTLEIQRTEQGDSAMYLCASSYRDGNQPQHFGDGTRLSIL.

The V and J genes are TRBV20-1 and TRBJ1-5, with 7 bases lining up with TRBD1. This CDR3 has 17 residues. J lost 0 bases, V lost 1 base, and 9 bases had no gene match. Germline-derived CDR1 and CDR2 are DFQATT and SNEGSKA (reference sequence). The CDR3 coding sequence is TGCAGTGCTAGAGCCACAGAGACAGGGAATAGCAATCAGCCCCAGCATTTT. Amino acid sequence: CSARATETGNSNQPQHF.